The 20 T cell receptor beta chains given below trace back to one sample, sequenced in a study of cytomegalovirus exposure and HLA in healthy donors. The PCR was carried out with 60 Vbeta primers and 13 Jbeta primers. TCRdb keeps only in-frame clones here, not all; method: immunoSEQ multiplex PCR. The table shows 64,000 or so clones, with about 85% occurring only once. Material: PBMCs. Receptor source: a female donor in good health and CMV-seronegative.

This chain links TRBV28 with TRBJ2-3; D may be TRBD2 (6 bases). Per germline, CDR1 MDHEN and CDR2 SYDVKM. The ends were cut back, 7 bases at V and 2 bases at J, with 13 bases in the middle. This CDR3 has 14 residues. The CDR3 nucleotides read TGTGCCAGCAATTTGGGGGGATTCACAGATACGCAGTATTTT. Protein: CASNLGGFTDTQYF.

The chain combines TRBV6-5 with TRBJ1-1, with a possible D match to TRBD1 (6 bases). Germline V gene lookup returns CDR1 MNHEY and CDR2 SVGAGI. The CDR3 extends over 14 amino acids. V lost 6 bases and J lost 5, with 16 bases in between. CDR3 coding DNA: TGTGCCAGCAGGCGCCCACAGGGCGGGACTGAAGCTTTCTTT. This encodes CASRRPQGGTEAFF.

The chain carries TRBV7-9 and TRBJ1-1; 11 positions agree with TRBD1. CDR3 length: 16 amino acids. Germline V CDR1 and CDR2: SEHNR, FQNEAQ (reference sequence). J gave up 3 bases and V 1 base, and 4 bases lay outside the gene matches. The CDR3 bases are TGTGCCAGCAGCTTAGTTAGGGGACAGGGGGACACTGAAGCTTTCTTT. Amino acid sequence: CASSLVRGQGDTEAFF.

About this clone itself: The CDR3 end shows no conserved phenylalanine or tryptophan, and so a read error is likely. The chain links TRBV6-5 to TRBJ2-7; D is perhaps TRBD1 (6 bases). The CDR3 runs 14 residues. The germline V gene has CDR1 MNHEY and CDR2 SVGAGI. Trimming stripped 6 bases from V and 0 bases from J, with 12 bases between. The CDR3 sequence: CASRLDSSSYEQYL. The CDR3 coding sequence is TGTGCCAGCAGATTGGACAGCAGCTCCTACGAGCAGTACCTC.

The chain couples TRBV7-6 to TRBJ2-1, with TRBD2 matching over 11 bases. The trim removed 4 bases at V and 2 bases at J, leaving 10 bases unmatched. In germline, CDR1 is SGHVS, CDR2 FNYEAQ. This CDR3 comprises 18 residues. The CDR3 region is CASSSGTSGPHPYNEQFF. The CDR3 DNA follows: TGTGCCAGCAGCTCTGGGACTAGCGGCCCCCACCCCTACAATGAGCAGTTCTTC.

This clone was seen more than once but under ten times. The gene calls are TRBV27 and TRBJ2-7; TRBD1 matches at 7 bases. The CDR3 extends over 11 amino acids. Germline CDR1 MNHEY, CDR2 SMNVEV (reference sequence). V gave up 6 bases and J gave up 6 bases; unmatched junction bases: 2. CDR3 nucleotides: TGTGCCAGCAGACAGGGGCTCGAGCAGTACTTC. It yields the protein CASRQGLEQYF.

J is TRBJ2-2 and V is TRBV18, with a weak D call TRBD2 (6 bases). The CDR3 contains 14 residues. Trimming took off 4 bases at V and 6 bases at J, with 12 bases between the two ends. The V gene's germline CDR1 is KGHSH and CDR2 LQKENI. The CDR3 is CASSRTNPSGELFF. The CDR3 DNA reads TGTGCCAGCTCACGGACTAATCCGTCCGGGGAGCTGTTTTTT.

The rearrangement links TRBV7-2 to TRBJ2-5; 8 nucleotides match TRBD2. Germline V gene sequence: CDR1 SGHTA, CDR2 FQGNSA. Trimming took 1 base from V and 4 from J; bases not matched to a gene: 8. The CDR3 loop spans 16 amino acids. The CDR3 reads CASSLGGSGVGETQYF. The CDR3 DNA reads TGTGCCAGCAGCTTAGGTGGTAGCGGGGTGGGAGAGACCCAGTACTTC.

This clone was seen only a few times. The chain couples TRBV7-3 to TRBJ2-1; TRBD2 aligns across 7 bases. There are 13 residues in the CDR3. Germline V gene sequence: CDR1 SGHTA, CDR2 FQGTGA. V lost 4 bases and J lost 12; bases outside the gene matches: 9. CDR3 sequence (DNA): TGTGCCAGCAGCTCACTTAATAGCGGGCCGCAGTTCTTC. Translating gives CASSSLNSGPQFF.

This chain connects TRBV30 to TRBJ1-2; TRBD1 agrees at 8 bases. In germline, CDR1 is GTSNPN, CDR2 SVGIG (reference sequence). V gave up 4 bases and J gave up 7 bases; unmatched junction bases: 8. CDR3 size: 13 residues. CDR3 nucleotides: TGTGCCTGGACCCGAGGACAGGGAGGTGGCTACACCTTC. Its translation: CAWTRGQGGGYTF.

The V and J genes are TRBV7-9 and TRBJ1-1, with TRBD1 as a possible D gene (5 bases). V was pared by 5 bases and J by 12 bases, with 13 bases between. The CDR3 loop spans 11 amino acids. CDR1 is SEHNR, CDR2 FQNEAQ, per germline (reference sequence). CDR3 nucleotide sequence: TGTGCCAGCAGCGGGGCCCAGAAAACTTTCTTT. It translates to CASSGAQKTFF.

This chain uses TRBV6-1 with TRBJ1-2; TRBD1 matches at 11 bases. CDR1 is MNHNS and CDR2 is SASEGT in the germline V gene. J gave up 4 bases and V 5 bases, and 6 bases lay outside the gene matches. The CDR3 is 15 residues long. The DNA for the CDR3 is TGTGCCAGCAGTTCGGGAGGACAGGGGGCCTATGGCTACACCTTC. It encodes CASSSGGQGAYGYTF.

The chain links TRBV27 to TRBJ2-3, with D maybe TRBD2 (6 bases). The germline V gene encodes CDR1 MNHEY and CDR2 SMNVEV (reference sequence). V lost 1 base, J lost 7 bases, and 18 bases lay in between. The CDR3 contains 16 residues. The CDR3 is CASSLLASGPDHTQYF. The CDR3 DNA reads TGTGCCAGCAGTTTATTGGCCAGCGGGCCCGATCATACGCAGTATTTT.

This chain connects TRBV9 to TRBJ2-7; D is perhaps TRBD2 (5 bases). The length of the CDR3 is 13 residues. Trimming pared 3 bases from V and 0 bases from J, leaving 7 bases between. Germline V lookup: CDR1 SGDLS, CDR2 YYNGEE. CDR3 region: CASSAGNSYEQYF. In DNA, the CDR3 is TGTGCCAGCAGCGCGGGGAACTCCTACGAGCAGTACTTC.

The V gene is TRBV2, the J gene TRBJ2-1; TRBD1 aligns across 11 bases. J was trimmed by 6 bases and V by 5 bases; bases with no gene match: 9. Per the germline V gene, CDR1 is SNHLY and CDR2 is FYNNEI. CDR3 length equals 16 residues. The CDR3 nucleotides read TGTGCCAGCAGTCTTTCTAGGGACAGGGGGAGCAATGAGCAGTTCTTC. It translates to CASSLSRDRGSNEQFF.

The genes are TRBV19 and TRBJ2-7; 8 bases line up with TRBD1. The V gene's germline CDR1 is LNHDA and CDR2 SQIVND (reference sequence). This CDR3 spans 13 amino acids. The V segment lost 5 bases and the J segment 2 bases; nucleotides outside the gene matches: 2. CDR3 in amino acids: CASSPTGAYEQYF. The CDR3 DNA reads as TGTGCCAGTAGTCCGACAGGGGCCTACGAGCAGTACTTC.

The rearrangement uses TRBV19 and TRBJ1-4; 10 bases match TRBD1. Germline trimming cut 5 bases from V and 7 bases from J; bases unmatched to any gene: 7. The germline V gene encodes CDR1 LNHDA and CDR2 SQIVND (reference sequence). The CDR3 has 15 residues. The CDR3 loop reads CASSPPGTGVEKLFF. Here the CDR3 DNA reads TGTGCCAGTAGTCCCCCTGGGACAGGGGTTGAAAAACTGTTTTTT.

The chain recombines TRBV6-1 with TRBJ1-4; a possible D gene is TRBD1 (5 bases). CDR1 MNHNS and CDR2 SASEGT come from the germline V gene. V was clipped by 1 base and J by 6 bases, with 15 bases between them. The CDR3 runs to 16 residues. Here the CDR3 reads CASSEGPGLGDEKLFF. The CDR3 DNA reads as TGTGCCAGCAGTGAAGGTCCGGGACTCGGGGATGAAAAACTGTTTTTT.

This clone was seen once. Germline is not matched at one junction end, which may reflect a read error. This chain connects TRBV19 to TRBJ2-6; D is perhaps TRBD1 (5 bases). Germline V gene sequence: CDR1 LNHDA, CDR2 SQIVND (reference sequence). CDR3 length equals 15 residues. In nucleotides, the CDR3 is TGTGCCAGTAGTATAGTGAGCTCTGGGGCCAACGGCCTGACTTTC. The encoded protein is CASSIVSSGANGLTF.

The rearrangement uses TRBV7-2 and TRBJ2-7; 7 nucleotides align to TRBD1. The CDR3 runs to 14 residues. After removal of 1 base from V and 4 bases from J, the junction contained 4 bases not matched to a gene. CDR1 is SGHTA and CDR2 is FQGNSA in the germline V gene. As DNA, the CDR3 is TGTGCCAGCAGCTTAGAGACAGGGTGGTACGAGCAGTACTTC. This gives the protein CASSLETGWYEQYF.